Included here is one T cell receptor (beta chain) sequence, with context. The antigen is unknown. The source of the sample is a study of CD8+ T cells in alopecia areata. Study-wide findings and caveats: Many of the expanded lesional clones endured in scalp and blood while on tofacitinib. Among the top 100, expanded CD8+ clones, as well as scalp clonality, were significantly decreased by tofacitinib. Against the mouse data, patients shared TCRs less clearly, possibly for HLA reasons.

Isolated RNA was reverse transcribed into cDNA used as the sequencing template. The protocol was immunoSEQ multiplex PCR, while the TCRdb copy is restricted to in-frame clones and leaves out a portion. The sample records roughly 60,000 clones, approximately 44% being singletons. Treatment described: oral pan-JAK inhibitor, 5-10 mg twice daily. Those with alopecia areata gave lesional scalp punch biopsies and peripheral blood. This TCR came from a human donor with alopecia areata. Sample: CD8+ T cells sorted from blood, taken at approximately week 39, from a patient treated with tofacitinib.

The CDR3 sequence is CASSETSNQPQHF. For the CDR3, the DNA is TGTGCCAGCAGTGAAACTAGCAATCAGCCCCAGCATTTT. V and J are TRBV25-1 and TRBJ1-5, with no clear D. V was shortened by 2 bases and J by 0 bases, with 2 bases between the two germline ends. From germline, CDR1 is MGHDK and CDR2 SYGVNS. The CDR3 spans 13 residues.